A single sample is the source of the 32 T cell receptor beta chains below, sequenced in a study of blood T cell repertoires in COVID-19. Repertoires were generated with immunoSEQ multiplex PCR, while TCRdb's copy carries only in-frame clones and drops some. The repertoire holds approximately 82,000 clones, with roughly 78% as singletons. Sequencing was done on a sample of peripheral blood. Every receptor here comes from a man between 50 and 59 years old with active or convalescent COVID-19.

A few counts support this clone. The gene calls are TRBV6-5 and TRBJ1-2; D unclear. Germline-derived CDR1 and CDR2 are MNHEY and SVGAGI. Between the trimmed V and J ends, which lost 8 bases and 5 bases, there was a span of 15 bases. The CDR3 runs 13 residues. CDR3 sequence: CASSPGDGYGYTF. The CDR3 DNA sequence: TGTGCCAGCTCGCCCGGGGATGGGTATGGCTACACCTTC.

The chain uses TRBV12-3 or TRBV12-4 and TRBJ1-1, with no clear D. V shed 6 bases and J shed 2 bases, with 10 bases lying between them. The CDR3 extends over 13 amino acids. CDR3 nucleotide sequence: TGTGCCAGCAGGACTACACTTAACACTGAAGCTTTCTTT. As protein: CASRTTLNTEAFF.

This clone was seen a single time. This chain connects TRBV15 to TRBJ1-2; D unclear. The V end was cut by 5 bases, the J end by 8 bases, with 18 bases between. This CDR3 is built from 14 residues. CDR1 and CDR2 (germline): LNHNV, YYDKDF (reference sequence). The CDR3 sequence is CATSSHSWGDGYTF. DNA of the CDR3: TGTGCCACCAGCTCTCACTCGTGGGGAGACGGCTACACCTTC.

The gene calls are TRBV6-5 and TRBJ1-2, with D perhaps TRBD1 (5 bases). V was trimmed by 2 bases and J by 1 base, leaving 8 bases between them. Germline-derived CDR1 and CDR2 are MNHEY and SVGAGI. This CDR3 spans 14 amino acids. CDR3 region: CASSYDSYNYGYTF. In nucleotides, the CDR3 is TGTGCCAGCAGTTACGACAGTTATAACTATGGCTACACCTTC.

This clone appeared a few times. DNA for the CDR3: TGTGCCAGCAGTGGACCGGGACAGGGCTCCTACGAGCAGTACGTC. It translates to CASSGPGQGSYEQYV. This chain connects TRBV6-6 to TRBJ2-7; 9 nucleotides match TRBD1. The CDR3 runs to 15 residues. Per the germline V gene, CDR1 is MNHNY and CDR2 is SVGAGI (reference sequence). With V trimmed by 5 bases and J by 0 bases, 5 bases remained unmatched.

This sequence joins TRBV30 and TRBJ1-2; unclear D gene. V lost 6 bases and J lost 3, with 11 bases in between. The CDR3 loop spans 12 amino acids. CDR1 is GTSNPN, CDR2 SVGIG, per germline (reference sequence). CDR3 sequence (DNA): TGTGCCTGTCCGGGAGAATACTATGGCTACACCTTC. Amino acid sequence: CACPGEYYGYTF.

The gene calls are TRBV6-6 and TRBJ2-7; the match to TRBD1 covers 7 bases. J lost 1 base, V lost 2 bases, and 8 bases had no gene match. The CDR3 is 16 amino acids. From germline, CDR1 is MNHNY and CDR2 SVGAGI (reference sequence). Here the CDR3 reads CASSYAAAGGSYEQYV. Here the CDR3 DNA reads TGTGCCAGCAGTTACGCCGCAGCAGGGGGTTCCTACGAGCAGTACGTC.

J is TRBJ1-2 and V is TRBV4-1; no reliable D call. The CDR3 totals 15 residues. V was clipped by 0 bases and J by 4 bases, with 12 bases between them. Germline V gene sequence: CDR1 MGHRA, CDR2 YSYEKL. The CDR3 region has the DNA TGCGCCAGCAGCCAAGATAGTGCGGGCCCCTATGGCTACACCTTC. This gives the protein CASSQDSAGPYGYTF.

V gene TRBV7-9 combines with J gene TRBJ1-2, with D uncertain. This CDR3 is built from 9 residues. V shed 6 bases and J shed 13 bases, with 9 bases lying between them. Germline V lookup: CDR1 SEHNR, CDR2 FQNEAQ (reference sequence). The DNA of the CDR3 is TGTGCCAGCAGTCCCCCCCTCACCTTC. This encodes CASSPPLTF.

The rearrangement uses TRBV7-9 and TRBJ1-4; 7 bases are a match to TRBD1. Germline CDR1 reads SEHNR; CDR2 reads FQNEAQ (reference sequence). The CDR3 is 14 amino acids. The junction had 7 bases not matched to a gene; V was cut back by 7 bases and J by 5 bases. The CDR3 region is CASTSGTVNEKLFF. The CDR3 nucleotides read TGTGCCAGCACCTCCGGGACAGTGAATGAAAAACTGTTTTTT. The variable domain in full, completed from reference TRBV7-9 and TRBJ1-4, reads DTGVSQNPRHKITKRGQNVTFRCDPISEHNRLYWYRQTLGQGPEFLTYFQNEAQLEKSRLLSDRFSAERPKGSFSTLEIQRTEQGDSAMYLCASTSGTVNEKLFFGSGTQLSVL.

The rearrangement uses TRBV7-9 and TRBJ1-6; TRBD1 matches at 7 bases. The J segment lost 11 bases and the V segment lost 1 base, leaving 5 bases of the junction unmatched. Germline values: CDR1 SEHNR, CDR2 FQNEAQ (reference sequence). This CDR3 is built from 14 residues. CDR3 in amino acids: CASSLGQGVAPLHF. The DNA of the CDR3 is TGTGCCAGCAGCTTAGGCCAGGGGGTTGCACCCCTCCACTTT. Supplemented by reference TRBV7-9 and TRBJ1-6, the full variable domain reads DTGVSQNPRHKITKRGQNVTFRCDPISEHNRLYWYRQTLGQGPEFLTYFQNEAQLEKSRLLSDRFSAERPKGSFSTLEIQRTEQGDSAMYLCASSLGQGVAPLHFGNGTRLTVT.

The J gene is TRBJ2-5, the V gene TRBV7-6; the D is unclear. Deletions cut 1 base from V and 2 bases from J, with 11 bases between. The CDR3 has 15 amino acids. Germline CDR1 SGHVS, CDR2 FNYEAQ. The CDR3 region has the DNA TGTGCCAGCAGCTTAGTCGGAGTTCTACAAGAGACCCAGTACTTC. Translating gives CASSLVGVLQETQYF.

The chain joins TRBV7-9 to TRBJ2-2; no clear D. Trimming shortened V by 3 bases and J by 3 bases, and 2 bases separated the two germline ends. Germline V gene lookup returns CDR1 SEHNR and CDR2 FQNEAQ (reference sequence). CDR3 length equals 12 residues. In DNA form, the CDR3 reads TGTGCCAGCAGCTTCGACACCGGGGAGCTGTTTTTT. Its translation is CASSFDTGELFF.

V usage is TRBV18 and J usage is TRBJ2-3; TRBD1 agrees at 8 bases. Trimming took 2 bases from V and 8 from J; bases not matched to a gene: 9. The CDR3 loop spans 15 amino acids. The germline V gene has CDR1 KGHSH and CDR2 LQKENI. The chain's CDR3 is CASSPATGEGSTQYF. Written as DNA, the CDR3 is TGTGCCAGCTCACCAGCGACAGGGGAAGGTAGTACGCAGTATTTT.

The sample holds a few counts of this clone. The V and J genes are TRBV6-2 or TRBV6-3 and TRBJ2-7, with D perhaps TRBD1 (6 bases). The V and J ends lost 2 bases and 2 bases respectively, with 10 bases between them. The CDR3 is 14 residues long. Germline V gives CDR1 MNHEY, CDR2 SVGEGT. This chain's CDR3 is CASSYPDRPYEQYF. The CDR3 DNA reads TGTGCCAGCAGTTACCCCGACAGGCCCTACGAGCAGTACTTC.

This chain connects TRBV7-9 to TRBJ1-2; D gene ambiguous. V shed 7 bases and J shed 10 bases, with 22 bases lying between them. From germline, CDR1 is SEHNR and CDR2 FQNEAQ (reference sequence). The CDR3 has 14 residues. This CDR3 reads CASTTRDPNKDYTF. Here the CDR3 DNA reads TGTGCCAGCACTACCCGGGATCCTAATAAAGACTACACCTTC.

The V and J genes are TRBV7-8 and TRBJ2-2; 9 nucleotides agree with TRBD1. Germline values: CDR1 SGHVS, CDR2 FQNEAQ. The CDR3 has 16 amino acids. V was pared by 1 base and J by 5 bases, with 5 bases of the junction left unmatched. The CDR3 protein is CASSLVQGAITGELFF. In DNA, the CDR3 is TGTGCCAGCAGCTTAGTACAGGGGGCTATAACCGGGGAGCTGTTTTTT.

This clone was detected only once. The chain is built from TRBV7-2 and TRBJ2-2, with D perhaps matching TRBD2 (5 bases). Trimming removed 1 base from V and 4 bases from J, with 7 bases in between. The germline CDR1 and CDR2 sequences are SGHTA and FQGNSA. CDR3 length equals 14 residues. The CDR3 bases are TGTGCCAGCAGCTTAGGCGGGCGCACCGGGGAGCTGTTTTTT. Translating it yields CASSLGGRTGELFF.

This clone showed up just a few times. The chain uses TRBV7-2 and TRBJ1-4, with TRBD1 identical over 8 bases. Losses at the gene ends were 5 bases for V and 10 bases for J; bases not matched to a gene: 6. The CDR3 is made up of 13 amino acids. CDR1 SGHTA and CDR2 FQGNSA come from the germline V gene. The CDR3 loop is CASSTEDRGKLFF. In DNA, the CDR3 is TGTGCCAGCAGCACCGAAGACAGGGGAAAACTGTTTTTT.

The sample holds a few counts of this clone. This chain links TRBV7-2 with TRBJ1-3, with D perhaps matching TRBD1 (6 bases). Germline V gene lookup returns CDR1 SGHTA and CDR2 FQGNSA. The CDR3 spans 17 residues. V shed 1 base and J shed 0 bases, with 13 bases lying between them. In DNA form, the CDR3 reads TGTGCCAGCAGCTTAGAGGGGGGGGCCCGCTCTGGAAACACCATATATTTT. Translating gives CASSLEGGARSGNTIYF.

The rearrangement joins TRBV6-6 to TRBJ1-6; 8 positions agree with TRBD1. The V gene end was trimmed by 5 bases and the J gene end by 7 bases; junction bases not matched to a gene: 7. This CDR3 has 15 residues. From germline, CDR1 is MNHNY and CDR2 SVGAGI (reference sequence). The CDR3 DNA reads TGTGCCAGCAGTACAACAGGGGGTAGAAATTCACCCCTCCACTTT. This codes for CASSTTGGRNSPLHF.

The chain employs TRBV19 and TRBJ1-1; perhaps TRBD1 as D (6 bases). V was trimmed by 7 bases and J by 7 bases, leaving 19 bases between them. Germline V gene data show CDR1 as LNHDA and CDR2 as SQIVND (reference sequence). CDR3 length: 14 residues. The CDR3 region is CASTRQADNDEAFF. The DNA of the CDR3 is TGTGCCAGTACCAGACAGGCTGATAATGATGAAGCTTTCTTT.

Only a few counts were recorded for this clone. This rearrangement joins TRBV24-1 to TRBJ2-3; D unclear. CDR3 length: 14 amino acids. Germline CDR1 and CDR2: KGHDR and SFDVKD. Trimming cost V 4 bases and J 0 bases, with 7 bases left between them. CDR3 bases: TGTGCCACCAGTGACTCACAGAGCACAGATACGCAGTATTTT. It codes for CATSDSQSTDTQYF.

The gene calls are TRBV6-4 and TRBJ2-1; TRBD1 agrees at 7 bases. J was trimmed by 1 base and V by 2 bases; bases with no gene match: 2. The germline V gene encodes CDR1 MRHNA and CDR2 SNTAGT. The CDR3 sequence is 15 residues long. The CDR3 region is CASSDGQVSYNEQFF. The CDR3 DNA follows: TGTGCCAGCAGTGACGGACAGGTTTCCTACAATGAGCAGTTCTTC.

The chain employs TRBV19 and TRBJ1-2; 9 bases align to TRBD1. The CDR3 runs 15 residues. Germline loops: CDR1 LNHDA, CDR2 SQIVND (reference sequence). The J segment lost 2 bases and the V segment lost 5 bases, leaving 6 bases of the junction unmatched. The chain's CDR3 is CASSAQGAANYGYTF. CDR3 bases: TGTGCCAGTAGTGCACAGGGGGCGGCCAACTATGGCTACACCTTC.

This clone occurred once. The chain combines TRBV18 with TRBJ2-1; 12 bases match TRBD2. Germline V gives CDR1 KGHSH, CDR2 LQKENI. V was clipped by 0 bases and J by 6 bases; unmatched bases: 3. The CDR3 contains 16 residues. The CDR3 reads CASSPPASGGANEQFF. CDR3 coding DNA: TGTGCCAGCTCACCACCGGCTAGCGGGGGGGCCAATGAGCAGTTCTTC.

This sequence joins TRBV18 and TRBJ1-4; the D is unclear. The CDR3 consists of 15 residues. V gave up 4 bases and J gave up 0 bases, with 9 bases separating them. CDR1 and CDR2 from the germline V gene are KGHSH and LQKENI. The CDR3, as DNA: TGTGCCAGCTCACAGAACCCGGCAACTAATGAAAAACTGTTTTTT. Its translation: CASSQNPATNEKLFF.

The chain is built from TRBV19 and TRBJ2-2; 12 bases are a match to TRBD2. This CDR3 has 21 residues. The V gene end was trimmed by 5 bases and the J gene end by 3 bases; junction bases not matched to a gene: 19. Looked up from germline, CDR1 is LNHDA and CDR2 is SQIVND (reference sequence). DNA for the CDR3: TGTGCCAGTAGTTTAACTCTAGCGGGGGGGCCATTCTTAGTATACACCGGGGAGCTGTTTTTT. This codes for CASSLTLAGGPFLVYTGELFF.

The chain recombines TRBV28 with TRBJ2-3, with 9 bases identical to TRBD1. The V gene's germline CDR1 is MDHEN and CDR2 SYDVKM. The V and J ends lost 6 bases and 4 bases, in that order; junction bases with no gene match: 8. The CDR3 contains 15 residues. The CDR3: CASSGPGQGADTQYF. In nucleotides, the CDR3 is TGTGCCAGCAGCGGCCCGGGACAGGGAGCAGATACGCAGTATTTT. The full variable domain, completed using reference TRBV28 and TRBJ2-3, is DVKVTQSSRYLVKRTGEKVFLECVQDMDHENMFWYRQDPGLGLRLIYFSYDVKMKEKGDIPEGYSVSREKKERFSLILESASTNQTSMYLCASSGPGQGADTQYFGPGTRLTVL.

The chain combines TRBV28 with TRBJ2-3, with 7 bases that match TRBD2. Germline CDR1 and CDR2: MDHEN and SYDVKM. V was clipped by 2 bases and J by 5 bases; unmatched bases: 7. The CDR3 extends over 15 amino acids. CDR3 nucleotides: TGTGCCAGCAGTTTAGGCGGGGGTCGGGGAGATACGCAGTATTTT. The encoded protein is CASSLGGGRGDTQYF.

V and J are TRBV6-2 or TRBV6-3 and TRBJ2-3; the D gene is possibly TRBD2 (5 bases). In germline, CDR1 is MNHEY, CDR2 SVGEGT. V lost 2 bases, J lost 0 bases, and 9 bases lay in between. The CDR3 extends over 15 amino acids. The DNA of the CDR3 is TGTGCCAGCAGTTACGGGCGGGTGAGCACAGATACGCAGTATTTT. Encoded protein: CASSYGRVSTDTQYF.

J is TRBJ1-3 and V is TRBV3-1 (or the pseudogene TRBV3-2), with D perhaps TRBD1 (6 bases). CDR1 and CDR2 (germline): LGHDT, YNNKEL (reference sequence). V was shortened by 4 bases and J by 4 bases, with 17 bases between the two germline ends. The CDR3 is made up of 16 amino acids. The CDR3 reads CASSPSQGSWGNTIYF. As DNA, the CDR3 is TGTGCCAGCAGCCCGTCCCAGGGGAGTTGGGGAAACACCATATATTTT.